This entry describes one T cell receptor beta chain. The source of the sample is a study of technical replicates of blood from a few donors. The CDR3 runs 14 residues. Here immunoSEQ multiplex PCR was the method, and the copy in TCRdb shows in-frame clones only, minus some. This sample has approximately 73,000 clones; about nine tenths occur once, and the top ten carry about 0.43%. Sequences were obtained from T cells isolated from PBMCs. The TCR comes from a human donor in good health. V gene TRBV12-1 combines with J gene TRBJ2-7; the table's D gene call, TRBD1, was not cross checked with the DNA. TRBV12-1 constitutes a pseudogene. CDR3 protein: CASSFHRFCYEQYF. The DNA for the CDR3 is TGTGCCAGCAGCTTTCACAGGTTTTGCTACGAGCAGTACTTC.